These 8 T cell receptor beta chains came from one sample sequenced in a study of T cell changes during pregnancy in multiple sclerosis. Method: immunoSEQ multiplex PCR; TCRdb's copy keeps in-frame clones and lacks some. Of 88,000 or so clones listed, 92% are singletons. Sequences were derived from peripheral blood, sampled before pregnancy. The source is a female donor with multiple sclerosis, enrolled in a pregnancy study.

This chain connects TRBV11-3 to TRBJ2-3; D is unclear. Trimming removed 4 bases at V and 1 base at J, with 9 bases between. The CDR3 extends over 14 amino acids. Germline assignment: CDR1 SGHNT and CDR2 YENEEA. CDR3 region: CASSYGRGTDTQYF. The CDR3 nucleotides are TGTGCCAGCAGCTATGGCCGGGGCACAGATACGCAGTATTTT.

The genes are TRBV5-4 and TRBJ1-1, with 9 bases aligning to TRBD1. CDR3 length equals 15 residues. With V trimmed by 3 bases and J by 5 bases, 8 bases remained unmatched. CDR1 and CDR2 from the germline V gene are SGHNT and YYREEE (reference sequence). The CDR3 protein is CASSSKTGGVTEAFF. The DNA of the CDR3 is TGTGCCAGCAGCTCGAAAACAGGGGGCGTTACTGAAGCTTTCTTT. The variable domain in full, with the rest retrieved from reference TRBV5-4 and TRBJ1-1, is ETGVTQSPTHLIKTRGQQVTLRCSSQSGHNTVSWYQQALGQGPQFIFQYYREEENGRGNFPPRFSGLQFPNYSSELNVNALELDDSALYLCASSSKTGGVTEAFFGQGTRLTVV.

This clone was recorded only once. The CDR3 reads CASSLAGSTDTQYF. CDR3 nucleotides: TGTGCCAGCAGCTTAGCGGGAAGCACAGATACGCAGTATTTT. The chain combines TRBV6-6 with TRBJ2-3; 8 bases agree with TRBD2. CDR1 is MNHNY, CDR2 SVGAGI, per germline (reference sequence). This CDR3 region has 14 residues. V trimming: 6 bases; J trimming: 0 bases; junction bases outside the gene matches: 2.

The chain is built from TRBV14 and TRBJ1-2, with D possibly TRBD1 on 6 matching bases. The ends were cut back, 1 base at V and 2 bases at J, with 14 bases in the middle. The CDR3 consists of 16 residues. Germline assignment: CDR1 SGHDN and CDR2 FVKESK. The CDR3 reads CASSQAGARGNYGYTF. The CDR3 nucleotides are TGTGCCAGCAGCCAAGCGGGCGCCAGGGGCAACTATGGCTACACCTTC.

The rearrangement uses TRBV28 and TRBJ2-5; the match to TRBD2 covers 9 bases. Germline lookup yields CDR1 MDHEN and CDR2 SYDVKM. Unmatched junction bases numbered 8, after V lost 5 bases and J lost 1 base. The CDR3 sequence is 16 residues long. CDR3 loop: CASSPQGSGGQETQYF. CDR3 nucleotide sequence: TGTGCCAGCAGTCCCCAGGGTAGCGGGGGCCAAGAGACCCAGTACTTC.

V is TRBV6-5 and J is TRBJ2-7, with 12 bases matching TRBD1. V trimming: 5 bases; J trimming: 8 bases; junction bases outside the gene matches: 4. There are 13 residues in the CDR3. Germline CDR1 MNHEY, CDR2 SVGAGI. The chain's CDR3 is CASSGTGGVKQYF. CDR3 DNA: TGTGCCAGCAGTGGGACAGGGGGCGTAAAGCAGTACTTC.

This clone was recorded once. This chain links TRBV6-1 with TRBJ2-1, with a weak D call TRBD2 (6 bases). The germline gives CDR1 MNHNS, CDR2 SASEGT. The CDR3 sequence is 14 residues long. V lost 3 bases and J 4 bases, leaving 10 bases between the germline ends. The CDR3 is CASSEGRGYNEQFF. The CDR3 DNA follows: TGTGCCAGCAGTGAGGGGCGGGGATACAATGAGCAGTTCTTC.

V usage is TRBV28 and J usage is TRBJ2-2, with 7 bases fitting TRBD2. Per germline, CDR1 MDHEN and CDR2 SYDVKM. CDR3 length: 16 amino acids. The junction had 8 bases not matched to a gene; V was cut back by 2 bases and J by 5 bases. CDR3 nucleotide sequence: TGTGCCAGCAGTTTAATCGGCGGGAGTCAGACCGGGGAGCTGTTTTTT. It specifies CASSLIGGSQTGELFF.